This entry concerns a single TCR beta chain. This clonotype was seen only a few times. Its antigen has not been determined. Per-base qualities were not stored, and no clone one base away is much larger. Explained via the paper, the treatment or condition label denotes: live attenuated yellow fever vaccine strain. A standard Ficoll-Paque protocol was used to isolate PBMCs from peripheral blood. Dynabeads CD4 and CD8 positive selection kits were used to isolate CD4 and CD8 T-cell fractions. RNA was extracted with TriZol from bulk PBMCs, CD4 and CD8 fractions, and dextramer-positive and dextramer-negative fractions. The data were taken from a study of T cells after yellow fever vaccination (dated by TCRdb to about 2019). Background for the entire study: The SMART-Seq v4 Ultra Low Input RNA kit was used to prepare libraries from fractions with low cell numbers. To follow T-cell clones before and after both primary and booster YFV17D yellow fever vaccination, bulk TCR alpha and beta repertoires underwent longitudinal sequencing. Two healthy male donors made up the cohort, one aged 18 to 29 years and the other aged 30 to 39 years. Blood was drawn at multiple timepoints before and after primary and secondary immunization, with bulk PBMC replicates and cell subsets isolated. What the research found in general, with its limitations: Because only two donors were included in the study, the extent to which the findings can be generalized is limited. Most clones expanded after primary vaccination (almost 97% of CD4 and roughly 90% of CD8) were re-detected after the booster, suggesting that broad memory maintenance occurred. Computational filtering was needed because FACS-sorted repertoires could contain abundant contaminating clonotypes from the bulk population. A small fraction of clonotypes appeared in both the CD4 and CD8 compartments, likely as a result of convergent recombination. Compared with the primary T-cell response, the secondary T-cell response was weaker but faster, peaking on day 5 rather than day 15.

TCR cDNA was made using 5'RACE template switching, a step that added a universal primer site and unique molecular identifiers. Priming of cDNA synthesis was performed from both the TCR alpha and TCR beta constant segments. Library amplification involved two PCR steps, and the second step added sample barcodes and sequencing adapters. Sequencing of libraries was performed on Illumina HiSeq 2500 (2x100 bp) or NovaSeq (2x150 bp). The published analysis was carried out like this. MIGEC was used to demultiplex reads and collapse the reads into UMI consensus sequences, and MiXCR was used for V(D)J alignment. Vaccine-responding clonotypes were defined with edgeR using replicate PBMC samples, requiring FDR below 0.01 and a log2 fold change above 5 up to day 15. Bulk clonotypes were assigned CD4 or CD8 identity according to which sequenced CD4 or CD8 repertoire held them at higher abundance. In TCRdb, the public reads were trimmed at Q25 with fastp and aligned with MiXCR, with productive beta chains retained. Each entry merges the rows of one CDR3 protein and shows their most common DNA and genes. The V and J calls here are based on TCRdb, not the publication. In all, the sample holds 250,000 to 300,000 distinct CDR3 sequences, and 10% to 15% of those were seen once. 0.4% to 0.55% of the sample comes from the top ten.

Inclusive of the bounding cysteine and phenylalanine, the CDR3 is 14 residues long. CDR3 DNA is the only sequence kept; it has 42 bases, read in frame from the first base. The chain is assembled from TRBV21-1 and TRBJ2-7. TRBV21-1 is described as a pseudogene. This material consisted of CD4+ T cells sorted from PBMCs, taken 45 days after the yellow fever booster vaccination. The sequence was collected from a man aged 30 to 45 who received the YFV17D yellow fever vaccine. The CDR3 is CASSKALSSYEQYF. The DNA reads as follows: TGTGCCAGCAGCAAGGCGTTGAGCTCCTACGAGCAGTACTTC.